These 20 T cell receptor beta chains share one sample of origin, sequenced in a study of human T cells and chemical hapten exposure. TCRdb passed the RACE reads through MiXCR, listing each CDR3 protein once. Among 60,000 to 70,000 distinct CDR3 sequences listed, approximately 11% were seen once. The time point was: pre-sensitization, week 0. Noted treatment: therapeutic diphenylcyclopropenone sensitization with weekly scalp DPC. Sample: whole blood, taken in connection with sensitization to the hapten diphenylcyclopropenone (DPC). Source of these receptors: a woman between 45 and 65 years old with alopecia areata. Some clones in this sample may be carry-over from other donors' samples.

The chain joins TRBV11-3 to TRBJ2-7, with D uncertain. The germline V gene encodes CDR1 SGHNT and CDR2 YENEEA. The CDR3 consists of 15 residues. Deletions cut 1 base from V and 4 bases from J, with 14 bases between. CDR3 in amino acids: CASSLGQNPIYEQYF. CDR3 nucleotide sequence: TGTGCCAGCAGCTTAGGGCAGAACCCAATTTACGAGCAGTACTTC.

This clonotype appeared many times. This sequence joins TRBV28 and TRBJ2-5, with D tentatively TRBD2 (6 bases). The germline gives CDR1 MDHEN, CDR2 SYDVKM. The CDR3 is 13 amino acids. V gave up 3 bases and J gave up 5 bases, with 10 bases separating them. The CDR3 region has the DNA TGTGCCAGCAGTTTTGGAGGGCCGGAGACCCAGTACTTC. Its translation: CASSFGGPETQYF.

The genes are TRBV20-1 and TRBJ2-1; the D call may be TRBD1 or TRBD2 (5 bases each). V lost 6 bases and J 5 bases, leaving 17 bases between the germline ends. CDR1 is DFQATT and CDR2 is SNEGSKA in the germline V gene (reference sequence). The CDR3 is 14 residues long. CDR3 amino acids: CSAPSGRQNNEQFF. The CDR3 DNA follows: TGCAGTGCACCTTCGGGACGGCAAAACAATGAGCAGTTCTTC.

This clonotype has more than one count but fewer than ten. The V call is TRBV18, the J call TRBJ1-6; no reliable D call. Looked up from germline, CDR1 is KGHSH and CDR2 is LQKENI. V dropped 5 bases and J dropped 0 bases, with 14 bases sitting between them. This CDR3 comprises 17 residues. The CDR3 DNA sequence: TGTGCCAGCTCAGCCTCCTCTTCAAGCTCCTATAATTCACCCCTCCACTTT. As protein: CASSASSSSSYNSPLHF.

This clonotype was found many times. The genes are TRBV7-6 and TRBJ2-1, with 10 nucleotides matching TRBD2. The length of the CDR3 is 17 residues. From germline, CDR1 is SGHVS and CDR2 FNYEAQ. V lost 1 base, J lost 2 bases, and 5 bases stayed unmatched. The chain's CDR3 is CASSLGASGSPYNEQFF. DNA for the CDR3: TGTGCCAGCAGCTTAGGGGCTAGCGGGAGCCCCTACAATGAGCAGTTCTTC.

V and J are TRBV13 and TRBJ1-3; no clear D. Trimming removed 3 bases at V and 0 bases at J, with 9 bases between. Looked up from germline, CDR1 is PRHDT and CDR2 is FYEKMQ (reference sequence). The CDR3 has 15 residues. Here the CDR3 reads CASSFDTVSGNTIYF. DNA of the CDR3: TGTGCCAGCAGCTTCGATACAGTCTCTGGAAACACCATATATTTT.

This clonotype came up a few times. The chain carries TRBV19 and TRBJ2-1; tentatively, D is TRBD1 or TRBD2 (10 bases each). CDR1 is LNHDA, CDR2 SQIVND, per germline (reference sequence). Trimming stripped 7 bases from V and 2 bases from J, with 27 bases between. The CDR3 length is 19 residues. As DNA, the CDR3 is TGTGCCAGTAACGAAAGGGACAGGGGTCTAGCGGGAGCCTACAATGAGCAGTTCTTC. Protein product: CASNERDRGLAGAYNEQFF. The full variable domain, with the rest looked up from reference TRBV19 and TRBJ2-1, is DGGITQSPKYLFRKEGQNVTLSCEQNLNHDAMYWYRQDPGQGLRLIYYSQIVNDFQKGDIAEGYSVSREKKESFPLTVTSAQKNPTAFYLCASNERDRGLAGAYNEQFFGPGTRLTVL.

V and J are TRBV19 and TRBJ2-7; D remains ambiguous. Per germline, CDR1 LNHDA and CDR2 SQIVND (reference sequence). V was shortened by 4 bases and J by 5 bases, with 6 bases between the two germline ends. This CDR3 contains 11 residues. CDR3 amino acids: CASSRADEQYF. The CDR3 DNA reads as TGTGCCAGTAGTAGGGCGGACGAGCAGTACTTC.

The DNA for the CDR3 is TGTGCCAGCAGCCCACAGGGGACGGGCTACAATGAGCAGTTCTTC. Translation gives CASSPQGTGYNEQFF. The chain links TRBV5-6 to TRBJ2-1; 7 bases fit TRBD1. CDR1 is SGHDT and CDR2 is YYEEEE in the germline V gene. V was pared by 4 bases and J by 3 bases, with 7 bases of the junction left unmatched. CDR3 length: 15 amino acids.

To note about this clonotype: A much larger clone differs by one base, so this may be a read error. The CDR3, as DNA: TGTGCCAGCAGCCCACAAGGACGGGGAACTAATGAAGAACTGTTTTTT. Protein sequence: CASSPQGRGTNEELFF. The V call is TRBV14, the J call TRBJ1-4; D is unresolved. Germline V gene sequence: CDR1 SGHDN, CDR2 FVKESK. CDR3 length: 16 residues.

A few counts support this clonotype. The rearrangement links TRBV29-1 to TRBJ2-2; 11 nucleotides align to TRBD1. Germline V lookup: CDR1 SQVTM, CDR2 ANQGSEA. The CDR3 length is 15 residues. The ends lost 5 bases at V and 4 bases at J; junction bases unmatched: 6. CDR3 nucleotides: TGCAGCGTTTCCAGGACAGGGGGCGTCACCGGGGAGCTGTTTTTT. Encoded protein: CSVSRTGGVTGELFF.

This clonotype was counted only a few times. The rearrangement uses TRBV21-1 and TRBJ2-5; TRBD2 is the table's D call, not checked against the DNA. TRBV21-1 is given as a pseudogene. There are 13 residues in the CDR3. The CDR3 DNA reads TGTGCCAGCAGACTAGAGTGTGGGGAGACCCAGTACTTC. Translated: CASRLECGETQYF.

This clonotype was observed a few times. The chain carries TRBV28 and TRBJ2-7; D remains unclear. Trimming removed 10 bases from V and 2 bases from J, with 9 bases in between. The CDR3 has 11 residues. CDR1 and CDR2 (germline): MDHEN, SYDVKM. The chain's CDR3 is CATLDPYEQYF. CDR3 nucleotide sequence: TGTGCCACCTTGGACCCCTACGAGCAGTACTTC.

This clonotype was recorded many times. V is TRBV4-2 and J is TRBJ2-7, with TRBD1 matching over 9 bases. Per germline, CDR1 LGHNA and CDR2 YNFKEQ. The CDR3 covers 13 residues. The V and J ends lost 4 bases and 13 bases, in that order; junction bases with no gene match: 11. DNA of the CDR3: TGTGCCAGCAGCCGGACGGGCGGGGACAGGGAATACTTC. It encodes CASSRTGGDREYF.

The J gene is TRBJ1-1, the V gene TRBV20-1; 7 bases line up with TRBD1. The V gene's germline CDR1 is DFQATT and CDR2 SNEGSKA (reference sequence). After removal of 0 bases from V and 1 base from J, the junction contained 5 bases not matched to a gene. The CDR3 is 15 residues long. Here the CDR3 reads CSARDGKGANTEAFF. Here the CDR3 DNA reads TGCAGTGCTAGAGATGGGAAGGGGGCGAACACTGAAGCTTTCTTT.

The table lists this clonotype with many counts. This sequence joins TRBV21-1 and TRBJ1-3; the table calls TRBD1, which could not be checked here. TRBV21-1 is assigned pseudogene status. This CDR3 is 15 amino acids long. CDR3 coding DNA: TGTGCCAGCAGGGGACAGGATTACTCTGGAAACACCATATATTTT. The encoded protein is CASRGQDYSGNTIYF.

V is TRBV7-2 and J is TRBJ1-6, with D tentatively TRBD1 (5 bases). Germline loops: CDR1 SGHTA, CDR2 FQGNSA. The CDR3 length is 16 residues. Trimming removed 3 bases from V and 0 bases from J, with 9 bases in between. The CDR3: CASSLGVSSYNSPLHF. The CDR3, as DNA: TGTGCCAGCAGCTTGGGGGTGAGCTCCTATAATTCACCCCTCCACTTT.

The chain employs TRBV3-1 and TRBJ1-2; perhaps TRBD1 as D (5 bases). This CDR3 contains 16 residues. V lost 5 bases and J 3 bases, leaving 19 bases between the germline ends. Germline V gene data show CDR1 as LGHDT and CDR2 as YNNKEL (reference sequence). In nucleotides, the CDR3 is TGTGCCAGCAGCAAGACCTACAGACAGCACTACTATGGCTACACCTTC. Its protein product is CASSKTYRQHYYGYTF.

A note on this clonotype: This may arise from a read error, as a much more abundant clone is one base away. The chain carries TRBV9 and TRBJ2-2; D remains unclear. The CDR3 covers 12 residues. Per the germline V gene, CDR1 is SGDLS and CDR2 is YYNGEE. CDR3 sequence: CVSSENTGELFF. The CDR3 DNA reads TGTGTCAGCAGTGAGAACACCGGGGAGCTGTTTTTT.

This clonotype was seen only a few times. The chain is built from TRBV14 and TRBJ2-3; a weak D match, TRBD2 (5 bases). This CDR3 is built from 15 residues. Per the germline V gene, CDR1 is SGHDN and CDR2 is FVKESK. V was trimmed by 0 bases and J by 6 bases, leaving 13 bases between them. The CDR3 region has the DNA TGTGCCAGCAGCCAAGAGTCTAGCTGGCGGGATACGCAGTATTTT. It translates to CASSQESSWRDTQYF. Based on the CDR3 plus reference TRBV14 and TRBJ2-3, the full variable domain is EAGVTQFPSHSVIEKGQTVTLRCDPISGHDNLYWYRRVMGKEIKFLLHFVKESKQDESGMPNNRFLAERTGGTYSTLKVQPAELEDSGVYFCASSQESSWRDTQYFGPGTRLTVL.